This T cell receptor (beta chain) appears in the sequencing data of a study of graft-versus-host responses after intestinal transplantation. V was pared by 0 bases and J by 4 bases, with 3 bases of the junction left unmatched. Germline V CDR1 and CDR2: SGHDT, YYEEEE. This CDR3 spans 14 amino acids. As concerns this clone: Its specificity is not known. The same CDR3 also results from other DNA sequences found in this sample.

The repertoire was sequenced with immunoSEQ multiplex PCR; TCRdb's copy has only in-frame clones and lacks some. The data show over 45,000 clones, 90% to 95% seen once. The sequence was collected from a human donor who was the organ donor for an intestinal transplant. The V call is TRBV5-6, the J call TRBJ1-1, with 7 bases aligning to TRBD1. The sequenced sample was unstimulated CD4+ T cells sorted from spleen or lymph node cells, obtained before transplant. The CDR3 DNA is TGTGCCAGCAGCTTGGATAGGGGGCGCACTGAAGCTTTCTTT. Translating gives CASSLDRGRTEAFF.